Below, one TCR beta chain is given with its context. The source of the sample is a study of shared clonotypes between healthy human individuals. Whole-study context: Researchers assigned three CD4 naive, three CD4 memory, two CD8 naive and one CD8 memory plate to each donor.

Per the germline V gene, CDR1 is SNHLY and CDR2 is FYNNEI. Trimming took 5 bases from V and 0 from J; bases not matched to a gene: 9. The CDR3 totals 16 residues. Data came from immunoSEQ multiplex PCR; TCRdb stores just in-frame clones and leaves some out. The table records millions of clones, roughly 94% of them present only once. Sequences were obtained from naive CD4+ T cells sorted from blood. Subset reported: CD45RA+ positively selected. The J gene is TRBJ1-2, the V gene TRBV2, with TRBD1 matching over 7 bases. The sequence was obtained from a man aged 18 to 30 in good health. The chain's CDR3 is CASSQTGQITNYGYTF. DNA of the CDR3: TGTGCCAGCAGTCAGACGGGACAGATAACTAACTATGGCTACACCTTC.